One T cell receptor (beta chain) is described in this entry. This specimen comes from a study of blood T cell repertoires in COVID-19. Study overall: The United States, Italy and Spain supplied acute and convalescent COVID-19 samples.

Living in 24 US areas, the participants were between about 18 and 95 years of age. Recovered Cohort 3 donors showed two negative PCRs, clearance, or symptom resolution. In the original processing: From reference gene primer amplification, estimates of nucleated cell counts were derived. Only in-frame clones appear in the TCRdb table, and some are missing; sequencing was by immunoSEQ multiplex PCR. Clonal size and the V and J genes are those of that table, whereas D and trimming came from the DNA. Counted here are about 480,000 clones, approximately 91% occurring once; the ten biggest clones make up 8% to 9.5%. The TCR was taken from a woman aged 55-75 years who had recovered from COVID-19. The material sequenced was PBMCs or T cells enriched from blood (not recorded which).

CDR3 sequence reads: CASSIGVGNEKLFF. CDR3 DNA: TGTGCCAGTAGTATAGGCGTCGGTAATGAAAAACTGTTTTTT. The genes are TRBV19 and TRBJ1-4; no firm D call. V shed 1 base and J shed 4 bases, with 7 bases lying between them. CDR1 and CDR2 (germline): LNHDA, SQIVND (reference sequence). The CDR3 totals 14 residues. The full variable domain, completed using reference TRBV19 and TRBJ1-4, is DGGITQSPKYLFRKEGQNVTLSCEQNLNHDAMYWYRQDPGQGLRLIYYSQIVNDFQKGDIAEGYSVSREKKESFPLTVTSAQKNPTAFYLCASSIGVGNEKLFFGSGTQLSVL.